This TCR beta chain derives from a study of control samples from healthy donors and cancer patients. CDR1 and CDR2 (germline): GTSNPN, SVGIG (reference sequence). The ends were cut back, 5 bases at V and 5 bases at J, with 13 bases in the middle. The length of the CDR3 is 13 residues. Generated by immunoSEQ multiplex PCR, the TCRdb table keeps only in-frame clones and is missing some. The top ten hold approximately 9% of the sample, which has 120,000 or so clones, roughly 84% seen once. This sequence was found in a man in his forties in good health. V is TRBV30 and J is TRBJ1-5, with D tentatively TRBD1 (5 bases). Sequenced material: blood. The CDR3 sequence is CAWASGSYQPQHF. The CDR3 nucleotides read TGTGCCTGGGCTTCAGGGAGTTATCAGCCCCAGCATTTT.